One and the same sample provided the 31 T cell receptor beta chains below, sequenced in a study of blood T cell repertoires in COVID-19. Sequencing was performed with immunoSEQ multiplex PCR; in TCRdb, only in-frame clones are kept and a portion is missing. The sample gives 55,000 to 70,000 clones, 75% to 90% of which show up once; roughly 8.3% is in the top ten. The specimen sequenced was peripheral blood. The receptor set was obtained from a woman aged 70-85 years with active COVID-19.

The V and J genes are TRBV2 and TRBJ2-1; 11 bases agree with TRBD2. The CDR3 covers 15 residues. Per the germline V gene, CDR1 is SNHLY and CDR2 is FYNNEI. V lost 6 bases and J lost 4; bases outside the gene matches: 5. CDR3 nucleotides: TGTGCCAGCAGGAGGACTAGCGGGCAATACAATGAGCAGTTCTTC. Amino acid sequence: CASRRTSGQYNEQFF.

The CDR3 is CASTLIYRDGYTF. CDR3 DNA sequence: TGTGCCAGCACCCTGATTTACAGGGATGGCTACACCTTC. This chain joins TRBV12-3 or TRBV12-4 and TRBJ1-2; a weak D match, TRBD1 (6 bases). V gave up 7 bases and J gave up 6 bases, with 15 bases separating them. CDR3 length equals 13 residues.

The gene calls are TRBV29-1 and TRBJ1-2; a weak D match, TRBD1 (6 bases). Between the trimmed V and J ends, which lost 7 bases and 4 bases, there was a span of 13 bases. CDR1 and CDR2 (germline): SQVTM, ANQGSEA. The CDR3 covers 12 residues. CDR3 in amino acids: CSGLTGVYGYTF. In nucleotides, the CDR3 is TGCAGCGGACTGACAGGCGTCTATGGCTACACCTTC.

This chain uses TRBV19 with TRBJ1-2; 8 bases line up with TRBD1. Germline values: CDR1 LNHDA, CDR2 SQIVND (reference sequence). The CDR3 is 15 residues long. V shed 1 base and J 4 bases; nucleotides not matched to a gene: 5. The CDR3 is CASSIGTGLSYGYTF. CDR3 DNA: TGTGCCAGTAGTATAGGGACAGGGCTTAGCTATGGCTACACCTTC. The complete variable domain, with remaining parts taken from reference TRBV19 and TRBJ1-2, reads DGGITQSPKYLFRKEGQNVTLSCEQNLNHDAMYWYRQDPGQGLRLIYYSQIVNDFQKGDIAEGYSVSREKKESFPLTVTSAQKNPTAFYLCASSIGTGLSYGYTFGSGTRLTVV.

The CDR3 sequence is CASSWSRDSNGYTF. DNA for the CDR3: TGTGCCAGCAGTTGGTCGAGGGACTCTAATGGCTACACCTTC. The chain uses TRBV27 and TRBJ1-2; weak D call: TRBD1 (5 bases). This CDR3 has 14 residues. Trimming removed 4 bases at V and 6 bases at J, with 15 bases between. Germline values: CDR1 MNHEY, CDR2 SMNVEV (reference sequence).

The chain uses TRBV11-2 and TRBJ2-4; 11 bases line up with TRBD2. The CDR3 has 19 amino acids. V was clipped by 10 bases and J by 3 bases; unmatched bases: 20. Germline V gene sequence: CDR1 SGHAT, CDR2 FQNNGV. The CDR3 spells CATSADRGTSGRFKNIQYF. In DNA form, the CDR3 reads TGTGCCACCTCAGCGGACAGGGGTACTAGCGGGAGATTCAAAAACATTCAGTACTTC.

The rearrangement uses TRBV18 and TRBJ2-2, with D unclear. The CDR3 extends over 13 amino acids. CDR1 KGHSH and CDR2 LQKENI come from the germline V gene. Trimming removed 6 bases at V and 4 bases at J, with 9 bases between. The CDR3 here is CASSPSGTGELFF. DNA of the CDR3: TGTGCCAGCTCGCCATCGGGCACCGGGGAGCTGTTTTTT. Looking up the rest from reference TRBV18 and TRBJ2-2 gives the full variable domain: NAGVMQNPRHLVRRRGQEARLRCSPMKGHSHVYWYRQLPEEGLKFMVYLQKENIIDESGMPKERFSAEFPKEGPSILRIQQVVRGDSAAYFCASSPSGTGELFFGEGSRLTVL.

The chain uses TRBV7-2 and TRBJ2-3; maybe TRBD2 (5 bases). Germline V lookup: CDR1 SGHTA, CDR2 FQGNSA. The CDR3 length is 13 residues. The V end lost 7 bases, the J end lost 3 bases, and 11 bases lay between the germline ends. The chain's CDR3 is CASKRSGTDTQYF. The CDR3 coding sequence is TGTGCCAGCAAGCGGAGTGGGACAGATACGCAGTATTTT.

This chain joins TRBV12-5 and TRBJ2-3, with D hard to call. This CDR3 contains 16 residues. In germline, CDR1 is LGHNT, CDR2 FRNRAP. V lost 0 bases and J lost 2, with 12 bases in between. CDR3 bases: TGTGCTAGTGGTTTGGTGGTTCGATCTACCACAGATACGCAGTATTTT. It codes for CASGLVVRSTTDTQYF.

This sequence joins TRBV7-3 and TRBJ2-3; D call uncertain. Trimming took 3 bases from V and 4 from J, leaving 8 bases between them. This CDR3 comprises 13 residues. Germline V gene sequence: CDR1 SGHTA, CDR2 FQGTGA. This CDR3 is CASSFDQADTQYF. The CDR3 DNA follows: TGTGCCAGCAGCTTCGATCAGGCAGATACGCAGTATTTT.

The chain employs TRBV5-4 and TRBJ2-5, with 7 bases aligning to TRBD2. Germline values: CDR1 SGHNT, CDR2 YYREEE (reference sequence). V lost 4 bases and J lost 2; bases outside the gene matches: 11. The CDR3 is made up of 16 amino acids. CDR3 coding DNA: TGTGCCAGCAGCCCGGAGGCCCAGCGGGGACAAGAGACCCAGTACTTC. Translating it yields CASSPEAQRGQETQYF.

This clone was recorded only once. The chain couples TRBV5-1 to TRBJ1-3; 8 nucleotides line up with TRBD1. The CDR3 is 16 residues long. Germline V gene lookup returns CDR1 SGHRS and CDR2 YFSETQ. With V trimmed by 0 bases and J by 0 bases, 2 bases remained unmatched. CDR3: CASSLDGQGSGNTIYF. The CDR3 DNA reads TGCGCCAGCAGCTTGGACGGACAGGGCTCTGGAAACACCATATATTTT.

There are a few counts of this clone. Other DNA sequences within the sample encode an identical CDR3. The rearrangement uses TRBV29-1 and TRBJ2-5; 7 nucleotides match TRBD2. This CDR3 has 13 residues. Per the germline V gene, CDR1 is SQVTM and CDR2 is ANQGSEA. The J segment lost 4 bases and the V segment lost 3 bases, leaving 5 bases of the junction unmatched. CDR3 in amino acids: CSVEAGRGETQYF. CDR3 DNA: TGCAGCGTTGAGGCGGGGAGGGGAGAGACCCAGTACTTC.

The V gene is TRBV6-1, the J gene TRBJ1-1; no reliable D call. Trimming removed 3 bases from V and 4 bases from J, with 12 bases in between. Per the germline V gene, CDR1 is MNHNS and CDR2 is SASEGT. CDR3 length: 14 residues. This chain's CDR3 is CASSDPTAATEAFF. The CDR3 bases are TGTGCCAGCAGTGATCCCACAGCGGCCACTGAAGCTTTCTTT.

The rearrangement links TRBV5-5 to TRBJ2-5; 8 nucleotides align to TRBD1. The CDR3 has 14 amino acids. V shed 4 bases, J shed 7 bases, and the junction held 9 bases outside the gene matches. Germline V gene lookup returns CDR1 SGHKS and CDR2 YYEKEE (reference sequence). CDR3 DNA: TGTGCCAGCAGCCCGACAGGGGTTGTCGGGACCCAGTACTTC. It is translated as CASSPTGVVGTQYF.

This clone was recorded once. The gene calls are TRBV6-5 and TRBJ2-7; 9 positions match TRBD1. Germline CDR1 reads MNHEY; CDR2 reads SVGAGI. The CDR3 is 15 amino acids. Trimming cost V 6 bases and J 0 bases; bases outside gene matches: 6. CDR3 DNA: TGTGCCAGCAGGAGACAGGGGGATAACTCCTACGAGCAGTACTTC. Its translation is CASRRQGDNSYEQYF.

The gene calls are TRBV5-5 and TRBJ1-4; no clear D gene. Germline V gives CDR1 SGHKS, CDR2 YYEKEE (reference sequence). CDR3 length: 13 amino acids. V was cut by 4 bases and J by 1 base, with 5 bases left in between. The CDR3 reads CASSRVTNEKLFF. CDR3 nucleotide sequence: TGTGCCAGCAGCCGAGTAACTAATGAAAAACTGTTTTTT.

In its sample, this clone was seen once. The gene calls are TRBV24-1 and TRBJ2-1; possible D gene TRBD1, 6 bases. The length of the CDR3 is 14 residues. Trimming took 1 base from V and 10 from J, leaving 13 bases between them. Germline CDR1 KGHDR, CDR2 SFDVKD. The DNA of the CDR3 is TGTGCCACCAGTGATTTAAGCAGGGGCGAGGAGCAGTTCTTC. Translated, it gives CATSDLSRGEEQFF.

The V call is TRBV28, the J call TRBJ2-7; 8 nucleotides match TRBD1. With 7 bases clipped from V and 5 bases from J, the junction kept 7 bases outside the gene matches. The CDR3 sequence is 13 residues long. CDR1 and CDR2 from the germline V gene are MDHEN and SYDVKM. The CDR3 DNA reads TGTGCCAGCAACCGACAGGGGAGCCACGAGCAGTACTTC. Its translation: CASNRQGSHEQYF.

The CDR3 region is CASSLYRGYEQYF. For the CDR3, the DNA is TGTGCCAGCAGCTTATATAGGGGATACGAGCAGTACTTC. The gene calls are TRBV11-2 and TRBJ2-7, with a weak D call TRBD1 (5 bases). CDR1 is SGHAT and CDR2 is FQNNGV in the germline V gene. The CDR3 extends over 13 amino acids. Trimming stripped 2 bases from V and 4 bases from J, with 9 bases between.

This chain uses TRBV7-2 with TRBJ1-3, with 10 bases lining up with TRBD1. V lost 3 bases, J lost 4 bases, and 9 bases stayed unmatched. This CDR3 is 17 amino acids long. Germline V gene data show CDR1 as SGHTA and CDR2 as FQGNSA. The CDR3 sequence: CASSLGGQGIGGNTIYF. In nucleotides, the CDR3 is TGTGCCAGCAGCTTGGGGGGACAGGGGATCGGAGGAAACACCATATATTTT.

Only one count was recorded for this clone. V usage is TRBV12-2 and J usage is TRBJ2-1; TRBD2 is the table's D call, not checked against the DNA. TRBV12-2 is marked as a pseudogene. This CDR3 region has 15 residues. This chain's CDR3 is CASRVSGRRLDEQFF. The CDR3 coding sequence is TGTGCAAGTCGCGTAAGCGGGAGGAGGTTGGATGAGCAGTTCTTC.

This chain links TRBV6-2 or TRBV6-3 with TRBJ2-1; TRBD2 matches 10 bases. Germline V CDR1 and CDR2: MNHEY, SVGEGT. This CDR3 comprises 15 residues. Losses at the gene ends were 5 bases for V and 9 bases for J; bases not matched to a gene: 10. The CDR3 DNA follows: TGTGCCAGCAGTCGAGCGGGAGGGCCTCTGGTTGAGCAGTTCTTC. It encodes CASSRAGGPLVEQFF.

The rearrangement uses TRBV7-6 and TRBJ2-6, with D perhaps matching TRBD2 (7 bases). Germline values: CDR1 SGHVS, CDR2 FNYEAQ. V was cut by 3 bases and J by 2 bases, with 11 bases left in between. The CDR3 totals 16 residues. The CDR3 reads CASSLGGQAGANVLTF. CDR3 DNA: TGTGCCAGCAGCTTGGGGGGGCAGGCTGGGGCCAACGTCCTGACTTTC.

The chain links TRBV5-5 to TRBJ1-5; D is ambiguous. The CDR3 has 14 residues. The V end lost 3 bases, the J end lost 4 bases, and 11 bases lay between the germline ends. Per germline, CDR1 SGHKS and CDR2 YYEKEE (reference sequence). Here the CDR3 DNA reads TGTGCCAGCAGCTCCATACAGATAAATCAGCCCCAGCATTTT. Its translation is CASSSIQINQPQHF.

This clone appeared a single time. The chain carries TRBV5-5 and TRBJ1-3, with 8 bases aligning to TRBD1. CDR1 is SGHKS and CDR2 is YYEKEE in the germline V gene (reference sequence). The CDR3 loop spans 16 amino acids. J was trimmed by 7 bases and V by 0 bases; bases with no gene match: 9. The CDR3 nucleotides are TGTGCCAGCAGCTTGGGGACAGGGCTCCCGGGCAACACCATATATTTT. Amino acids: CASSLGTGLPGNTIYF.

The chain uses TRBV7-8 and TRBJ1-3; the match to TRBD1 covers 8 bases. There are 15 residues in the CDR3. Trimming at V came to 5 bases and at J to 0 bases, leaving 3 bases not matched to a gene. Germline loops: CDR1 SGHVS, CDR2 FQNEAQ. The CDR3 loop reads CASSLDRGSGNTIYF. CDR3 DNA sequence: TGTGCCAGCAGCCTAGACAGGGGCTCTGGAAACACCATATATTTT.

The genes are TRBV10-2 and TRBJ2-7; a weak D match, TRBD1 (5 bases). The CDR3 length is 16 residues. Trimming shortened V by 3 bases and J by 3 bases, and 18 bases separated the two germline ends. Germline loops: CDR1 WSHSY, CDR2 SAAADI. CDR3 DNA: TGCGCCAGCAGTGAAGGGGTGTGGGCTAGGAACTACGAGCAGTACTTC. This gives the protein CASSEGVWARNYEQYF.

The chain is built from TRBV6-5 and TRBJ2-7, with 8 positions matching TRBD1. The CDR3 has 13 residues. Trimming removed 6 bases from V and 3 bases from J; junction bases left unmatched: 4. The germline V gene encodes CDR1 MNHEY and CDR2 SVGAGI. In DNA form, the CDR3 reads TGTGCCAGCAGAGGACAGGGTATCTACGAGCAGTACTTC. It encodes CASRGQGIYEQYF.

V gene TRBV7-8 combines with J gene TRBJ2-5, with TRBD1 matching 10 bases. The CDR3 runs 16 residues. Germline assignment: CDR1 SGHVS and CDR2 FQNEAQ. The ends lost 5 bases at V and 5 bases at J; junction bases unmatched: 11. The CDR3 DNA reads as TGTGCCAGCAGCCCCGGTAGACAGGGGGCGAGGGAGACCCAGTACTTC. It specifies CASSPGRQGARETQYF.

The J gene is TRBJ1-5, the V gene TRBV14, with 9 nucleotides matching TRBD1. The V gene's germline CDR1 is SGHDN and CDR2 FVKESK. The CDR3 consists of 18 residues. The J segment lost 5 bases and the V segment lost 0 bases, leaving 11 bases of the junction unmatched. CDR3 amino acids: CASSQEEGRGTGHQPQHF. DNA for the CDR3: TGTGCCAGCAGCCAAGAGGAGGGCCGAGGGACAGGGCATCAGCCCCAGCATTTT.